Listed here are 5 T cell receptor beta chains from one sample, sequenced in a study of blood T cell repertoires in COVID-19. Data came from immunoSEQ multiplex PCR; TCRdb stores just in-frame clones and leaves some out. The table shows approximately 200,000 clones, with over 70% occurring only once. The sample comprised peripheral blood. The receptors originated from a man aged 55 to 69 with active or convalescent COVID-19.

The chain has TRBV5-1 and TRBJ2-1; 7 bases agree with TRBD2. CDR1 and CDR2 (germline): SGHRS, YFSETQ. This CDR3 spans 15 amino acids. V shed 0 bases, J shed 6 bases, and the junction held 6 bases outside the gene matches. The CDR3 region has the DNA TGCGCCAGCAGCTTGGTCCTAGGGGAGGGCAATGAGCAGTTCTTC. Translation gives CASSLVLGEGNEQFF. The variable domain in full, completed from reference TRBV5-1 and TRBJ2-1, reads KAGVTQTPRYLIKTRGQQVTLSCSPISGHRSVSWYQQTPGQGLQFLFEYFSETQRNKGNFPGRFSGRQFSNSRSEMNVSTLELGDSALYLCASSLVLGEGNEQFFGPGTRLTVL.

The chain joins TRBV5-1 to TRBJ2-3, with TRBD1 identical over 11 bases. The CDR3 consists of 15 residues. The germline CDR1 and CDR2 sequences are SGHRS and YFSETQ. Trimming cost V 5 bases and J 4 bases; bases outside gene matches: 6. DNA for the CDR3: TGCGCCAGCAGGATCACGGGACAGGGGGCAGATACGCAGTATTTT. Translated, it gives CASRITGQGADTQYF.

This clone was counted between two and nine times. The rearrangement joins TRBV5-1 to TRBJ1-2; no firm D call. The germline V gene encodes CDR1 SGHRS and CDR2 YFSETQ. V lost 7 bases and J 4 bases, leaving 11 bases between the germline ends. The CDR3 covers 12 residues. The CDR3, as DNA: TGCGCCAGCGGAGTTGTGGGCTATGGCTACACCTTC. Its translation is CASGVVGYGYTF.

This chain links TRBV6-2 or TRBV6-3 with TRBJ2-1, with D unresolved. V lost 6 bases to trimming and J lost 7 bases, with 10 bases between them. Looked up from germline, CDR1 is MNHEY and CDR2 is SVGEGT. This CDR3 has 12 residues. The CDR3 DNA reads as TGTGCCAGCAGCCCCGTCGGTAATGAGCAGTTCTTC. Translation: CASSPVGNEQFF.

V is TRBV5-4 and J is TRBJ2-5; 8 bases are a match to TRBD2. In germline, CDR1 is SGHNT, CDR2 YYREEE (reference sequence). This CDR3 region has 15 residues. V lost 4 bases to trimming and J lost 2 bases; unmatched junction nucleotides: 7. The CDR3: CASSQTLAEQETQYF. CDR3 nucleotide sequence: TGTGCCAGCAGCCAAACACTAGCGGAACAAGAGACCCAGTACTTC. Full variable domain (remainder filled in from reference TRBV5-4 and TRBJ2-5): ETGVTQSPTHLIKTRGQQVTLRCSSQSGHNTVSWYQQALGQGPQFIFQYYREEENGRGNFPPRFSGLQFPNYSSELNVNALELDDSALYLCASSQTLAEQETQYFGPGTRLLVL.